These 27 T cell receptor beta chains originate from one sample sequenced in a study of cytomegalovirus exposure and HLA in healthy donors. The PCR contained 60 Vbeta and 13 Jbeta primers. The data were produced by immunoSEQ multiplex PCR, yet TCRdb's version contains in-frame clones alone and is incomplete. The table lists 55,000 to 70,000 clones, just over 85% of them singletons. Specimen: PBMCs. These receptors were collected from a woman aged 25 to 45 in good health and CMV-seronegative.

The chain uses TRBV28 and TRBJ2-5, with 8 bases lining up with TRBD1. CDR1 MDHEN and CDR2 SYDVKM come from the germline V gene. This CDR3 comprises 13 residues. The V gene end was trimmed by 6 bases and the J gene end by 1 base; junction bases not matched to a gene: 1. The CDR3 DNA is TGTGCCAGCAGCGGACAGGGCCAAGAGACCCAGTACTTC. Amino acids: CASSGQGQETQYF. The variable domain in full, completed from reference TRBV28 and TRBJ2-5, reads DVKVTQSSRYLVKRTGEKVFLECVQDMDHENMFWYRQDPGLGLRLIYFSYDVKMKEKGDIPEGYSVSREKKERFSLILESASTNQTSMYLCASSGQGQETQYFGPGTRLLVL.

This clone appeared a single time. The rearrangement uses TRBV10-3 and TRBJ1-2; maybe TRBD1 (6 bases). V was cut by 0 bases and J by 2 bases, with 10 bases left in between. Germline-derived CDR1 and CDR2 are ENHRY and SYGVKD. CDR3 length: 15 residues. CDR3: CAISESRQENYGYTF. The CDR3 DNA follows: TGTGCCATCAGTGAGTCGAGACAGGAAAACTATGGCTACACCTTC.

The table lists this clone with a count of one. The gene calls are TRBV5-4 and TRBJ2-7; 7 nucleotides match TRBD2. Germline V gene lookup returns CDR1 SGHNT and CDR2 YYREEE (reference sequence). The CDR3 is 14 residues long. V was clipped by 6 bases and J by 6 bases; unmatched bases: 12. CDR3: CASTQGAGGGEQYF. In DNA form, the CDR3 reads TGTGCCAGCACCCAGGGAGCGGGCGGGGGCGAGCAGTACTTC. Full variable domain (outside the CDR3, taken from reference TRBV5-4 and TRBJ2-7): ETGVTQSPTHLIKTRGQQVTLRCSSQSGHNTVSWYQQALGQGPQFIFQYYREEENGRGNFPPRFSGLQFPNYSSELNVNALELDDSALYLCASTQGAGGGEQYFGPGTRLTVT.

This sequence joins TRBV29-1 and TRBJ2-5; 8 bases fit TRBD2. Per germline, CDR1 SQVTM and CDR2 ANQGSEA. After removal of 5 bases from V and 1 base from J, the junction contained 6 bases not matched to a gene. There are 14 residues in the CDR3. The CDR3 protein is CSVNPGRAQETQYF. The CDR3 DNA follows: TGCAGCGTTAACCCCGGGAGGGCCCAAGAGACCCAGTACTTC.

Only one count was recorded for this clone. The chain combines TRBV19 with TRBJ2-3, with D possibly matching TRBD2 (7 bases). Deletions cut 3 bases from V and 0 bases from J, with 22 bases between. The CDR3 consists of 19 residues. Germline CDR1 LNHDA, CDR2 SQIVND (reference sequence). The CDR3 bases are TGTGCCAGTAGTATGGACAGCGGGAATCGACTCCCTAGCACAGATACGCAGTATTTT. Its protein is CASSMDSGNRLPSTDTQYF.

The chain couples TRBV27 to TRBJ1-2, with 12 bases lining up with TRBD1. V lost 9 bases to trimming and J lost 7 bases; unmatched junction nucleotides: 6. This CDR3 spans 13 amino acids. Germline V gives CDR1 MNHEY, CDR2 SMNVEV (reference sequence). CDR3 DNA: TGTGCCAGTACAGGGACAGGGGGCTCTGGCTACACCTTC. It encodes CASTGTGGSGYTF.

The CDR3 DNA reads TGTGCCAGCACTCTGACTAGGAATACGCAGTATTTT. It specifies CASTLTRNTQYF. The chain carries TRBV5-8 and TRBJ2-3, with D perhaps TRBD2 (6 bases). This CDR3 is built from 12 residues. Germline CDR1 reads SGHTS; CDR2 reads YDEGEE. Trimming cost V 6 bases and J 7 bases, with 12 bases left between them.

This clone was counted between two and nine times. V is TRBV27 and J is TRBJ2-5; 16 nucleotides line up with TRBD2. Germline lookup yields CDR1 MNHEY and CDR2 SMNVEV (reference sequence). Trimming cost V 0 bases and J 10 bases; bases outside gene matches: 8. CDR3 length equals 17 residues. The CDR3 here is CASSLSIGTSGRAVQYF. As DNA, the CDR3 is TGTGCCAGCAGTTTATCGATCGGGACTAGCGGGAGGGCGGTCCAGTACTTC.

The chain combines TRBV28 with TRBJ2-3; TRBD1 might be the D (6 bases). V dropped 6 bases and J dropped 4 bases, with 17 bases sitting between them. The CDR3 length is 15 residues. Germline V gene sequence: CDR1 MDHEN, CDR2 SYDVKM. DNA of the CDR3: TGTGCCAGCAGCCTGGACAGTCCTAATTCAGATACGCAGTATTTT. Encoded protein: CASSLDSPNSDTQYF.

This chain links TRBV2 with TRBJ1-2, with 10 bases that match TRBD1. The CDR3 covers 14 residues. The germline CDR1 and CDR2 sequences are SNHLY and FYNNEI. The ends lost 5 bases at V and 4 bases at J; junction bases unmatched: 4. Here the CDR3 DNA reads TGTGCCAGCAGTCGGGACAGGGGAGGCTATGGCTACACCTTC. Protein product: CASSRDRGGYGYTF.

The chain combines TRBV7-2 with TRBJ2-1, with 11 positions matching TRBD2. Germline-derived CDR1 and CDR2 are SGHTA and FQGNSA. The V and J ends lost 2 bases and 4 bases, in that order; junction bases with no gene match: 1. This CDR3 is 15 amino acids long. CDR3 loop: CASSLLAGGYNEQFF. CDR3 DNA: TGTGCCAGCAGCTTACTAGCGGGAGGTTACAATGAGCAGTTCTTC.

The chain is built from TRBV19 and TRBJ2-3; 9 bases align to TRBD2. The germline CDR1 and CDR2 sequences are LNHDA and SQIVND (reference sequence). After removal of 3 bases from V and 4 bases from J, the junction contained 5 bases not matched to a gene. This CDR3 spans 15 amino acids. The CDR3 region has the DNA TGTGCCAGTAGTATCAGGAGCGGGAGGTCAGATACGCAGTATTTT. Translated, it gives CASSIRSGRSDTQYF.

This chain links TRBV28 with TRBJ2-2; D may be TRBD1 (7 bases). Germline CDR1 and CDR2: MDHEN and SYDVKM. V lost 7 bases, J lost 3 bases, and 15 bases lay in between. This CDR3 has 15 amino acids. The CDR3 DNA is TGTGCCAGCATTCCAGGGGGGAGGTACACCGGGGAGCTGTTTTTT. Translating gives CASIPGGRYTGELFF.

The rearrangement links TRBV19 to TRBJ2-1; TRBD2 matches 10 bases. Germline V gene data show CDR1 as LNHDA and CDR2 as SQIVND (reference sequence). After removal of 3 bases from V and 8 bases from J, the junction contained 10 bases not matched to a gene. CDR3 size: 16 residues. The CDR3 DNA is TGTGCCAGTAGTATTGGGTCTAGCGGGAGCCCCTATGAGCAGTTCTTC. Residues: CASSIGSSGSPYEQFF.

The rearrangement uses TRBV19 and TRBJ1-5; D gene ambiguous. V was clipped by 1 base and J by 2 bases, with 9 bases between them. This CDR3 region has 15 residues. Germline-derived CDR1 and CDR2 are LNHDA and SQIVND (reference sequence). CDR3 protein: CASSIGGAGNQPQHF. The DNA of the CDR3 is TGTGCCAGTAGTATAGGAGGCGCGGGCAATCAGCCCCAGCATTTT.

The CDR3 nucleotides are TGCGCCAGCAGCTTCCTAGCGGGAGGAGACGAGCAGTACTTC. Translated, it gives CASSFLAGGDEQYF. This chain uses TRBV5-1 with TRBJ2-7; TRBD2 agrees at 11 bases. Germline V lookup: CDR1 SGHRS, CDR2 YFSETQ. The CDR3 is 14 residues long. The V segment lost 2 bases and the J segment 5 bases; nucleotides outside the gene matches: 3.

V and J are TRBV9 and TRBJ2-5; no definite D call. Germline values: CDR1 SGDLS, CDR2 YYNGEE. The CDR3 loop spans 13 amino acids. Trimming pared 0 bases from V and 0 bases from J, leaving 3 bases between. The CDR3: CASSVAYQETQYF. DNA of the CDR3: TGTGCCAGCAGCGTAGCCTACCAAGAGACCCAGTACTTC.

As regards this clone: One end of the junction is discordant with germline, which a read error may explain. This sequence joins TRBV7-7 and TRBJ2-3; TRBD2 agrees at 12 bases. CDR1 and CDR2 (germline): SSHAT, FNYEAQ (reference sequence). The CDR3 has 15 amino acids. The CDR3 loop is CASSQGLAGTDTQYF. The CDR3 DNA reads as TGTGCTAGCAGCCAAGGACTAGCGGGAACAGATACGCAGTATTTT.

The rearrangement uses TRBV29-1 and TRBJ2-7; D possibly corresponds to TRBD2 (6 bases). This CDR3 spans 14 amino acids. Germline lookup yields CDR1 SQVTM and CDR2 ANQGSEA. V shed 4 bases and J shed 0 bases, with 13 bases lying between them. The CDR3 loop is CSVGGRGFSYEQYF. The DNA for the CDR3 is TGCAGCGTTGGGGGTCGGGGGTTCTCCTACGAGCAGTACTTC.

The chain combines TRBV7-2 with TRBJ1-5; 8 bases line up with TRBD1. Germline V lookup: CDR1 SGHTA, CDR2 FQGNSA. The CDR3 covers 18 residues. V lost 1 base and J lost 4; bases outside the gene matches: 12. The CDR3 region has the DNA TGTGCCAGCAGCTTAGGGTGGGGCAGGGGGCCACCTAATCAGCCCCAGCATTTT. Translation: CASSLGWGRGPPNQPQHF.

The chain couples TRBV6-5 to TRBJ1-2; 8 nucleotides line up with TRBD1. CDR3 length equals 15 residues. Per the germline V gene, CDR1 is MNHEY and CDR2 is SVGAGI. Trimming at V came to 2 bases and at J to 6 bases, leaving 8 bases not matched to a gene. CDR3 DNA sequence: TGTGCCAGCAGTTACAAAGAGCAGGGGGCGAATGGCTACACCTTC. Protein product: CASSYKEQGANGYTF.

The chain combines TRBV2 with TRBJ1-5; D is uncertain. CDR1 SNHLY and CDR2 FYNNEI come from the germline V gene. The CDR3 has 14 residues. Between the trimmed V and J ends, which lost 7 bases and 3 bases, there was a span of 13 bases. This CDR3 is CASKWSVTNQPQHF. The CDR3 DNA is TGTGCCAGCAAGTGGTCGGTTACCAATCAGCCCCAGCATTTT.

This clone has only one observation. The rearrangement links TRBV6-1 to TRBJ1-2; possibly TRBD1 for D (5 bases). Germline lookup yields CDR1 MNHNS and CDR2 SASEGT. V shed 0 bases and J shed 4 bases, with 9 bases lying between them. There are 14 residues in the CDR3. CDR3 coding DNA: TGTGCCAGCAGTGAAGCCAGGGCAATCTATGGCTACACCTTC. The encoded protein is CASSEARAIYGYTF.

V is TRBV10-3 and J is TRBJ1-3, with a weak D call TRBD1 (6 bases). Germline-derived CDR1 and CDR2 are ENHRY and SYGVKD. The CDR3 covers 16 residues. Trimming removed 3 bases from V and 0 bases from J, with 12 bases in between. This CDR3 reads CAISEPRGPSGNTIYF. DNA of the CDR3: TGTGCCATCAGTGAACCCAGGGGACCCTCTGGAAACACCATATATTTT.

The chain is built from TRBV2 and TRBJ2-1; possible D gene TRBD2, 5 bases. Trimming took off 4 bases at V and 0 bases at J, with 19 bases between the two ends. From germline, CDR1 is SNHLY and CDR2 FYNNEI. CDR3 size: 18 residues. This chain's CDR3 is CASSGSPTSSGSYNEQFF. The CDR3 region has the DNA TGTGCCAGCAGTGGGAGCCCTACTAGTTCTGGCTCCTACAATGAGCAGTTCTTC. Full variable domain (missing parts from reference TRBV2 and TRBJ2-1): EPEVTQTPSHQVTQMGQEVILRCVPISNHLYFYWYRQILGQKVEFLVSFYNNEISEKSEIFDDQFSVERPDGSNFTLKIRSTKLEDSAMYFCASSGSPTSSGSYNEQFFGPGTRLTVL.

The chain joins TRBV5-1 to TRBJ2-7; 11 bases match TRBD1. This CDR3 region has 16 residues. Germline trimming cut 4 bases from V and 2 bases from J; bases unmatched to any gene: 8. Germline lookup yields CDR1 SGHRS and CDR2 YFSETQ. The CDR3 coding sequence is TGCGCCAGCAGCGCCCGGGACAGGGGGAAAACCTACGAGCAGTACTTC. Protein: CASSARDRGKTYEQYF.

The chain has TRBV7-9 and TRBJ2-2; 9 bases are shared with TRBD2. V was pared by 5 bases and J by 5 bases, with 12 bases of the junction left unmatched. There are 17 residues in the CDR3. The germline gives CDR1 SEHNR, CDR2 FQNEAQ (reference sequence). The chain's CDR3 is CASSVTGTSSITGELFF. For the CDR3, the DNA is TGTGCCAGCAGCGTAACCGGGACTAGCTCTATTACCGGGGAGCTGTTTTTT. The complete variable domain, with remaining parts taken from reference TRBV7-9 and TRBJ2-2, reads DTGVSQNPRHKITKRGQNVTFRCDPISEHNRLYWYRQTLGQGPEFLTYFQNEAQLEKSRLLSDRFSAERPKGSFSTLEIQRTEQGDSAMYLCASSVTGTSSITGELFFGEGSRLTVL.